These 30 T cell receptor beta chains were all obtained from the same sample, sequenced in a study of cytomegalovirus exposure and HLA in healthy donors. Some clones are missing from TCRdb's copy, which holds only in-frame ones; the method was immunoSEQ multiplex PCR. The profile covers under 300,000 clones, with roughly 89% appearing a single time and under 0.4% taken by the ten largest. Source material: PBMCs. These receptors were obtained from a woman between 18 and 29 years old in good health and CMV-seronegative.

This clone was picked up one time. The chain combines TRBV18 with TRBJ2-3; 9 nucleotides line up with TRBD2. The CDR3 consists of 15 residues. Germline CDR1 reads KGHSH; CDR2 reads LQKENI. Trimming took 5 bases from V and 5 from J; bases not matched to a gene: 8. The CDR3 bases are TGTGCCAGCTCAATATCGATAGCGGGGGAAGATACGCAGTATTTT. Its protein product is CASSISIAGEDTQYF.

The gene calls are TRBV27 and TRBJ2-1; 11 bases fit TRBD2. The CDR3 has 15 amino acids. Germline CDR1 MNHEY, CDR2 SMNVEV (reference sequence). The V and J ends lost 7 bases and 5 bases, in that order; junction bases with no gene match: 7. The CDR3 region is CASNPTSGAHNEQFF. The CDR3 region has the DNA TGTGCCAGCAATCCGACTAGCGGGGCTCACAATGAGCAGTTCTTC.

V gene TRBV2 combines with J gene TRBJ2-7; the match to TRBD2 covers 10 bases. The CDR3 spans 14 residues. V was pared by 6 bases and J by 3 bases, with 5 bases of the junction left unmatched. Germline V gives CDR1 SNHLY, CDR2 FYNNEI. The chain's CDR3 is CASRTASGGYEQYV. The CDR3 region has the DNA TGTGCCAGCAGGACCGCTAGCGGGGGCTACGAGCAGTACGTC.

This clone was counted between two and nine times. This chain joins TRBV7-8 and TRBJ2-7; 7 nucleotides match TRBD1. The CDR3 sequence is 16 residues long. CDR1 is SGHVS and CDR2 is FQNEAQ in the germline V gene. CDR3 loop: CASSIALGQLNYEQYV. The DNA for the CDR3 is TGTGCCAGCAGCATAGCCCTGGGACAGTTAAACTACGAGCAGTACGTC.

This clone was counted only a few times. CDR3 sequence reads: CASSLGQDSSYEQYF. As DNA, the CDR3 is TGTGCCAGCAGTTTAGGGCAGGACAGCTCCTACGAGCAGTACTTC. V usage is TRBV28 and J usage is TRBJ2-7; TRBD1 is a possible D gene (6 bases). This CDR3 is built from 15 residues. Germline CDR1 reads MDHEN; CDR2 reads SYDVKM. V lost 2 bases to trimming and J lost 0 bases, with 11 bases between them.

This clone was counted a single time. The chain couples TRBV10-2 to TRBJ2-1; perhaps TRBD2 as D (5 bases). V was trimmed by 2 bases and J by 6 bases, leaving 8 bases between them. The germline V gene encodes CDR1 WSHSY and CDR2 SAAADI. This CDR3 is 13 amino acids long. DNA for the CDR3: TGCGCCAGCAGTGAGAGGGCGGGCAATGAGCAGTTCTTC. It yields the protein CASSERAGNEQFF.

The genes are TRBV2 and TRBJ1-5, with TRBD1 identical over 10 bases. J gave up 5 bases and V 7 bases, and 8 bases lay outside the gene matches. Per germline, CDR1 SNHLY and CDR2 FYNNEI. The CDR3 covers 15 residues. CDR3 in amino acids: CASTQRTGGDQPQHF. The CDR3 DNA sequence: TGTGCCAGCACCCAGAGGACAGGGGGAGATCAGCCCCAGCATTTT.

The CDR3, as DNA: TGTGCCAGCAGGCCTAAGGACAGGTCTCCCTACGAGCAGTACTTC. Amino acid sequence: CASRPKDRSPYEQYF. The V and J genes are TRBV6-5 and TRBJ2-7; TRBD1 aligns across 7 bases. The germline V gene has CDR1 MNHEY and CDR2 SVGAGI. CDR3 size: 15 residues. Unmatched junction bases numbered 10, after V lost 6 bases and J lost 2 bases.

V is TRBV15 and J is TRBJ2-1, with D possibly being TRBD1 (5 bases). Trimming shortened V by 0 bases and J by 3 bases, and 9 bases separated the two germline ends. CDR1 and CDR2 from the germline V gene are LNHNV and YYDKDF (reference sequence). The length of the CDR3 is 15 residues. As DNA, the CDR3 is TGTGCCACCAGCAGAGATAAGGGGTTCTACAATGAGCAGTTCTTC. It codes for CATSRDKGFYNEQFF. Supplemented by reference TRBV15 and TRBJ2-1, the full variable domain reads DAMVIQNPRYQVTQFGKPVTLSCSQTLNHNVMYWYQQKSSQAPKLLFHYYDKDFNNEADTPDNFQSRRPNTSFCFLDIRSPGLGDTAMYLCATSRDKGFYNEQFFGPGTRLTVL.

The gene calls are TRBV6-5 and TRBJ2-4; D is ambiguous. The CDR3 runs to 10 residues. The germline V gene has CDR1 MNHEY and CDR2 SVGAGI. With 6 bases removed from V and 13 bases from J, the gap between germline ends came to 10 bases. CDR3 nucleotide sequence: TGTGCCAGCAGCCTAGAGATACAGTACTTC. This sequence encodes CASSLEIQYF.

The chain couples TRBV27 to TRBJ1-2; TRBD1 agrees at 8 bases. The germline gives CDR1 MNHEY, CDR2 SMNVEV (reference sequence). CDR3 length equals 15 residues. J was trimmed by 8 bases and V by 5 bases; bases with no gene match: 13. CDR3 loop: CASSPSFQGAWGYTF. The CDR3 bases are TGTGCCAGCAGTCCTTCCTTTCAGGGGGCGTGGGGCTACACCTTC.

The CDR3: CASTQPTGGGSTFF. The DNA for the CDR3 is TGTGCCAGCACTCAACCGACAGGGGGAGGCTCGACTTTCTTT. The chain carries TRBV6-5 and TRBJ1-1; 9 bases are shared with TRBD1. The CDR3 covers 14 residues. J was trimmed by 12 bases and V by 7 bases; bases with no gene match: 15. Germline loops: CDR1 MNHEY, CDR2 SVGAGI.

The chain uses TRBV7-6 and TRBJ1-4; 7 positions match TRBD1. Germline V gene data show CDR1 as SGHVS and CDR2 as FNYEAQ. With 4 bases clipped from V and 1 base from J, the junction kept 6 bases outside the gene matches. The CDR3 length is 16 residues. DNA of the CDR3: TGTGCCAGCAGCTCCGTCGACAGGGTAACTAATGAAAAACTGTTTTTT. Its translation is CASSSVDRVTNEKLFF.

V usage is TRBV5-5 and J usage is TRBJ2-7, with no clear D. The V end was cut by 1 base, the J end by 0 bases, with 11 bases between. The CDR3 covers 15 residues. CDR1 is SGHKS, CDR2 YYEKEE, per germline (reference sequence). The CDR3 here is CASSLLQDFSYEQYF. CDR3 DNA: TGTGCCAGCAGCTTGCTCCAGGATTTCTCCTACGAGCAGTACTTC.

The chain joins TRBV6-5 to TRBJ2-7; D unclear. Germline-derived CDR1 and CDR2 are MNHEY and SVGAGI. Trimming took 2 bases from V and 6 from J, leaving 17 bases between them. This CDR3 is 15 amino acids long. The CDR3 loop is CASSYEAGNIIEQYF. CDR3 bases: TGTGCCAGCAGTTACGAGGCCGGAAATATAATCGAGCAGTACTTC.

J is TRBJ2-7 and V is TRBV5-6; tentative D call: TRBD1 (6 bases). The V end was cut by 0 bases, the J end by 1 base, with 11 bases between. CDR3 size: 15 residues. The V gene's germline CDR1 is SGHDT and CDR2 YYEEEE. CDR3 DNA sequence: TGTGCCAGCAGCTTGGCCGACAGGTATTCCTACGAGCAGTACTTC. It encodes CASSLADRYSYEQYF.

CDR3 residues: CAWSVPGTSGPSYEQYF. The CDR3 DNA sequence: TGTGCCTGGAGTGTACCCGGGACTAGCGGGCCCTCCTACGAGCAGTACTTC. This chain uses TRBV30 with TRBJ2-7; 12 bases fit TRBD2. The V gene's germline CDR1 is GTSNPN and CDR2 SVGIG (reference sequence). The CDR3 has 17 residues. J lost 0 bases, V lost 0 bases, and 6 bases had no gene match.

This rearrangement joins TRBV2 to TRBJ2-5; 7 bases are a match to TRBD1. The CDR3 spans 13 residues. J was trimmed by 6 bases and V by 7 bases; bases with no gene match: 8. Germline CDR1 and CDR2: SNHLY and FYNNEI. In DNA, the CDR3 is TGTGCCAGCATCCTCAGGGGGTGGCAGACCCAGTACTTC. Translated: CASILRGWQTQYF. Looking up the rest from reference TRBV2 and TRBJ2-5 gives the full variable domain: EPEVTQTPSHQVTQMGQEVILRCVPISNHLYFYWYRQILGQKVEFLVSFYNNEISEKSEIFDDQFSVERPDGSNFTLKIRSTKLEDSAMYFCASILRGWQTQYFGPGTRLLVL.

This clone came up once. The chain combines TRBV25-1 with TRBJ2-5; weak D call: TRBD2 (7 bases). Between the trimmed V and J ends, which lost 1 base and 4 bases, there was a span of 13 bases. The CDR3 runs to 15 residues. Germline CDR1 is MGHDK and CDR2 is SYGVNS. CDR3 loop: CASSELGGGGETQYF. CDR3 DNA: TGTGCCAGCAGTGAATTGGGCGGGGGCGGAGAGACCCAGTACTTC.

As concerns this clone: Other DNA sequences in the same sample also yield this CDR3. The chain uses TRBV18 and TRBJ1-1, with no clear D. The CDR3 runs 12 residues. V lost 2 bases and J lost 6, with 7 bases in between. Germline CDR1 KGHSH, CDR2 LQKENI. The CDR3 is CASSPGGPEAFF. CDR3 nucleotides: TGTGCCAGCTCACCAGGCGGCCCTGAAGCTTTCTTT.

V and J are TRBV14 and TRBJ1-2; 7 bases align to TRBD1. CDR3 length equals 13 residues. CDR1 and CDR2 (germline): SGHDN, FVKESK. J gave up 2 bases and V 4 bases, and 1 base lay outside the gene matches. Here the CDR3 reads CASSRGQNYGYTF. CDR3 DNA sequence: TGTGCCAGCAGCCGGGGACAGAACTATGGCTACACCTTC.

CDR3 residues: CASNSVSTDTQYF. The CDR3 DNA follows: TGTGCCAGCAACAGTGTTAGCACAGATACGCAGTATTTT. This sequence joins TRBV25-1 and TRBJ2-3; no clear D gene. Germline V gene data show CDR1 as MGHDK and CDR2 as SYGVNS. V shed 7 bases and J shed 0 bases, with 8 bases lying between them. The CDR3 totals 13 residues.

The genes are TRBV18 and TRBJ2-6; D gene uncertain. This CDR3 is built from 13 residues. Germline CDR1 and CDR2: KGHSH and LQKENI. V was shortened by 6 bases and J by 3 bases, with 6 bases between the two germline ends. Here the CDR3 reads CASSPSGANVLTF. The DNA for the CDR3 is TGTGCCAGCTCCCCCAGTGGGGCCAACGTCCTGACTTTC.

The chain has TRBV5-4 and TRBJ1-6, with TRBD1 matching 10 bases. The V segment lost 4 bases and the J segment 7 bases; nucleotides outside the gene matches: 8. This CDR3 has 16 residues. The germline gives CDR1 SGHNT, CDR2 YYREEE (reference sequence). CDR3 residues: CASSARDRGGNSPLHF. As DNA, the CDR3 is TGTGCCAGCAGCGCAAGGGACAGGGGAGGGAATTCACCCCTCCACTTT.

The chain combines TRBV5-4 with TRBJ2-7, with D possibly matching TRBD1 (6 bases). This CDR3 contains 19 residues. Trimming shortened V by 2 bases and J by 3 bases, and 27 bases separated the two germline ends. Germline loops: CDR1 SGHNT, CDR2 YYREEE (reference sequence). The CDR3 here is CASSFVITDRPIFGYEQYV. DNA of the CDR3: TGTGCCAGCAGCTTCGTGATTACTGACAGGCCAATTTTCGGCTACGAGCAGTACGTC.

This clone was recorded only once. The chain employs TRBV14 and TRBJ2-3, with D possibly TRBD2 on 5 matching bases. This CDR3 spans 12 amino acids. The V end was cut by 2 bases, the J end by 5 bases, with 5 bases between. CDR1 and CDR2 (germline): SGHDN, FVKESK. Here the CDR3 reads CASSQRGDTQYF. The CDR3 DNA follows: TGTGCCAGCAGCCAACGGGGAGATACGCAGTATTTT.

The rearrangement joins TRBV7-2 to TRBJ2-7; 9 nucleotides line up with TRBD2. The CDR3 runs 17 residues. J was trimmed by 0 bases and V by 1 base; bases with no gene match: 7. Germline values: CDR1 SGHTA, CDR2 FQGNSA. The CDR3 bases are TGTGCCAGCAGCTTAGTGTGGAGCGGGGGGACCTCCTACGAGCAGTACTTC. Translated: CASSLVWSGGTSYEQYF.

The chain uses TRBV4-2 and TRBJ2-1; weak D call: TRBD2 (6 bases). V lost 4 bases to trimming and J lost 5 bases, with 15 bases between them. CDR3 length: 15 residues. Germline V gives CDR1 LGHNA, CDR2 YNFKEQ. The CDR3 DNA reads TGTGCCAGCAGCCGCCGGGACTTTACGGACAATGAGCAGTTCTTC. This encodes CASSRRDFTDNEQFF.

The rearrangement joins TRBV28 to TRBJ2-3; possible D gene TRBD2, 6 bases. The CDR3 consists of 12 residues. Germline CDR1 is MDHEN and CDR2 is SYDVKM. V lost 7 bases and J lost 4, with 9 bases in between. The chain's CDR3 is CASNGGADTQYF. For the CDR3, the DNA is TGTGCCAGCAACGGGGGTGCAGATACGCAGTATTTT.

This rearrangement joins TRBV7-9 to TRBJ2-7; no firm D call. V was shortened by 4 bases and J by 4 bases, with 17 bases between the two germline ends. This CDR3 has 15 amino acids. Germline V CDR1 and CDR2: SEHNR, FQNEAQ (reference sequence). CDR3 nucleotide sequence: TGTGCCAGCAGCTCTACACGGGTTCAATTGTACGAGCAGTACGTC. Its protein product is CASSSTRVQLYEQYV.